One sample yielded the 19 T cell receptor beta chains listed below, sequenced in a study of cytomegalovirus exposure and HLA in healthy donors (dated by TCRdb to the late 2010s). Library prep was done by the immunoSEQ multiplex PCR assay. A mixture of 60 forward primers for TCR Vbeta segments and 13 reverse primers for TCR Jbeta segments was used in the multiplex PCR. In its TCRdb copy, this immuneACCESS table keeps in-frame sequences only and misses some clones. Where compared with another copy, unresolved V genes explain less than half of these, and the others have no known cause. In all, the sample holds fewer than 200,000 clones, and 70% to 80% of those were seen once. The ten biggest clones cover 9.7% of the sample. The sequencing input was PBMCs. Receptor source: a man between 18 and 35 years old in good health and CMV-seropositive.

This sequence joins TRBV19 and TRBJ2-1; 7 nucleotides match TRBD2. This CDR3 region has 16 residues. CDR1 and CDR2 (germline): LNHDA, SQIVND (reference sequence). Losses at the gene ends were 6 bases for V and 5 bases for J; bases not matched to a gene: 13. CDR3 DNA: TGTGCCAGTAGCCAGGTTACGCGGGGGACCAACAATGAGCAGTTCTTC. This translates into CASSQVTRGTNNEQFF.

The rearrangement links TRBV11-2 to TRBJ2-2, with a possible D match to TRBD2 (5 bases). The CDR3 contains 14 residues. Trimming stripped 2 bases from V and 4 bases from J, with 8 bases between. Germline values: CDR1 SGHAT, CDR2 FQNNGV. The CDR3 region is CASSLLGVTGELFF. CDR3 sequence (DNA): TGTGCCAGCAGCTTACTCGGGGTCACCGGGGAGCTGTTTTTT.

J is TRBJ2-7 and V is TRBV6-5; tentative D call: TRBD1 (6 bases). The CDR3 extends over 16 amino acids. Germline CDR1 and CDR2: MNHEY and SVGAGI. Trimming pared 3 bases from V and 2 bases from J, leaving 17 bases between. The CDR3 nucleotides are TGTGCCAGCAGTTATGATCATGCAGGGGCGGCCTACGAGCAGTACTTC. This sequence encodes CASSYDHAGAAYEQYF.

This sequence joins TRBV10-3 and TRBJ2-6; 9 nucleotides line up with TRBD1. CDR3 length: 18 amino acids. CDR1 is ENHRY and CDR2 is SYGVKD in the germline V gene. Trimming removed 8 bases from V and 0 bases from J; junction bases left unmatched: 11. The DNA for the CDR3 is TGTGCCATCGGGGACAGGGCGGTTGAGGGCTCTGGGGCCAACGTCCTGACTTTC. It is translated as CAIGDRAVEGSGANVLTF.

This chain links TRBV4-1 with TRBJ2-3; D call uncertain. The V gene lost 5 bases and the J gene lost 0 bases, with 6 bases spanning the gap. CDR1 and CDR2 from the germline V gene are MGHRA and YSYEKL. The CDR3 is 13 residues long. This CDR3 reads CASSYPSTDTQYF. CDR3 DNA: TGCGCCAGCAGCTATCCTAGCACAGATACGCAGTATTTT.

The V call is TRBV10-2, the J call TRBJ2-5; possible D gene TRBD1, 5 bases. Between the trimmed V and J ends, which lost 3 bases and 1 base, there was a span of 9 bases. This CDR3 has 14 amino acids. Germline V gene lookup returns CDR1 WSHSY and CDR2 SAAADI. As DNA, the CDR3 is TGCGCCAGCAGTGATACAGGACCCCAAGAGACCCAGTACTTC. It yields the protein CASSDTGPQETQYF.

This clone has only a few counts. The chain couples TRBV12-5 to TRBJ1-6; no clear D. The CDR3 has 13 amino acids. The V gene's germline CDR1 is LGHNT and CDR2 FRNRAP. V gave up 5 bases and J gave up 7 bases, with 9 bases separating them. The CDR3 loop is CASGTLTNSPLHF. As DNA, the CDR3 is TGTGCTAGTGGTACCCTGACAAATTCACCCCTCCACTTT. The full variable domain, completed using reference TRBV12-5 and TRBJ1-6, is DARVTQTPRHKVTEMGQEVTMRCQPILGHNTVFWYRQTMMQGLELLAYFRNRAPLDDSGMPKDRFSAEMPDATLATLKIQPSEPRDSAVYFCASGTLTNSPLHFGNGTRLTVT.

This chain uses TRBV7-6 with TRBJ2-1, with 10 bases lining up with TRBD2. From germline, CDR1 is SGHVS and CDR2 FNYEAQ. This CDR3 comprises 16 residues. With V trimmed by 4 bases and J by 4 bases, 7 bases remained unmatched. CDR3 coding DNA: TGTGCCAGCAGCTCAACCCTAGCGGGGGATTACAATGAGCAGTTCTTC. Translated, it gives CASSSTLAGDYNEQFF.

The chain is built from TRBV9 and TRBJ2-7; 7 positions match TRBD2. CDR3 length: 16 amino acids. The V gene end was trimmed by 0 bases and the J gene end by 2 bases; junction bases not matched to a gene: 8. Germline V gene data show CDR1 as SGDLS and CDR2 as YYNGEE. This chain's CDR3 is CASSVVASGPPYEQYF. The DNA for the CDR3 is TGTGCCAGCAGCGTAGTGGCTAGCGGTCCCCCCTACGAGCAGTACTTC.

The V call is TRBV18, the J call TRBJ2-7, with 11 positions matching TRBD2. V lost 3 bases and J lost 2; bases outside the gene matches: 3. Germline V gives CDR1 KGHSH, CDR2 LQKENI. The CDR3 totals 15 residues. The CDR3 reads CASSPSTSGAYEQYF. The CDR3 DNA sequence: TGTGCCAGCTCACCGTCGACTAGCGGGGCCTACGAGCAGTACTTC.

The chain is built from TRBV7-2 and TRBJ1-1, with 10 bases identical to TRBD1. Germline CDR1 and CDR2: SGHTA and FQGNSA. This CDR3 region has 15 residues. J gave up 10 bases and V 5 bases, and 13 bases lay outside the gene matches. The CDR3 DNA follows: TGTGCCAGCAGCCCCCCAGCGACAGGGGGCTTTGTAGCTTTCTTT. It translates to CASSPPATGGFVAFF.

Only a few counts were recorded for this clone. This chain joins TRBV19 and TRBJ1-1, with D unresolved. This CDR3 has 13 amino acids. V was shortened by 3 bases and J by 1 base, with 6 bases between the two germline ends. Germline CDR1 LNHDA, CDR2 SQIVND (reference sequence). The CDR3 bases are TGTGCCAGTAGTATCAATTGGAACACTGAAGCTTTCTTT. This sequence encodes CASSINWNTEAFF. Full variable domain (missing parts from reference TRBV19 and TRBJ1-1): DGGITQSPKYLFRKEGQNVTLSCEQNLNHDAMYWYRQDPGQGLRLIYYSQIVNDFQKGDIAEGYSVSREKKESFPLTVTSAQKNPTAFYLCASSINWNTEAFFGQGTRLTVV.

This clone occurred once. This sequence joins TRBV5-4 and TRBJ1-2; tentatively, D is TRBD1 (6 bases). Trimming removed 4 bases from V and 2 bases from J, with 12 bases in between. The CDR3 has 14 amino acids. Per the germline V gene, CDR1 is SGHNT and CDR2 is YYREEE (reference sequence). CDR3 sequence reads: CASSGQGHNYGYTF. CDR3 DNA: TGTGCCAGCAGCGGGCAGGGACACAACTATGGCTACACCTTC.

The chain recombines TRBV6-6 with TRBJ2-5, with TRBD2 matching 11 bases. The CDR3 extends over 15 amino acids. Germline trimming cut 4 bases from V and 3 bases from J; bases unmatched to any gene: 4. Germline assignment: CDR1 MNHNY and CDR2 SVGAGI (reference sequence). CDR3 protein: CASSFSGLAEETQYF. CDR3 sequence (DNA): TGTGCCAGCAGTTTCTCGGGACTAGCGGAAGAGACCCAGTACTTC.

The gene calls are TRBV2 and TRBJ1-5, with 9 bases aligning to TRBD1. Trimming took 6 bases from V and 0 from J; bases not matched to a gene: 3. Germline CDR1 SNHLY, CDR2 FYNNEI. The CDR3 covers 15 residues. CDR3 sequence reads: CASSRGQGSNQPQHF. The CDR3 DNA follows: TGTGCCAGCAGCCGGGGACAGGGTAGCAATCAGCCCCAGCATTTT.

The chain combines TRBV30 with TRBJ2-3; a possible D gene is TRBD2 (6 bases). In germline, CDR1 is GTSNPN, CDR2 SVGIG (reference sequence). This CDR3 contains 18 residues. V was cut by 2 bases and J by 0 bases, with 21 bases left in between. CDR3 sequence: CAWSLNAGTYSSTDTQYF. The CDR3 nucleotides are TGTGCCTGGAGTTTGAACGCCGGGACTTACTCTAGCACAGATACGCAGTATTTT.

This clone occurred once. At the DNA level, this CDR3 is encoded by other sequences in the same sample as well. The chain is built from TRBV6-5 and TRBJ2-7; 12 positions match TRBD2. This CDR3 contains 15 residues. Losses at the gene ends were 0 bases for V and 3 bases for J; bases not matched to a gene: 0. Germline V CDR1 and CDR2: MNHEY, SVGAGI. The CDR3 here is CASSYSTSGSYEQYF. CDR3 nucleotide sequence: TGTGCCAGCAGTTACTCGACTAGCGGGAGCTACGAGCAGTACTTC.

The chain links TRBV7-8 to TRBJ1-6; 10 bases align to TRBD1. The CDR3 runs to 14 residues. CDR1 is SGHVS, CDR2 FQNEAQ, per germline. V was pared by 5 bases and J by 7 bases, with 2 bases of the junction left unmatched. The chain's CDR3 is CASSAGQGNSPLHF. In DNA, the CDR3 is TGTGCCAGCAGCGCGGGACAGGGGAATTCACCCCTCCACTTT. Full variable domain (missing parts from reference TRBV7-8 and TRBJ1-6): GAGVSQSPRYKVAKRGQDVALRCDPISGHVSLFWYQQALGQGPEFLTYFQNEAQLDKSGLPSDRFFAERPEGSVSTLKIQRTQQEDSAVYLCASSAGQGNSPLHFGNGTRLTVT.

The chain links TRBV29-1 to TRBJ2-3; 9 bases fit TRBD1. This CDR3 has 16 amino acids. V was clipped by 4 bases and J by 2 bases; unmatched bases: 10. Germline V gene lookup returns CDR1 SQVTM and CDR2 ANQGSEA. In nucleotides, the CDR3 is TGCAGCGTTGGGGGGGACAGGGTACGAGACACAGATACGCAGTATTTT. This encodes CSVGGDRVRDTDTQYF.